This T cell receptor (beta chain) was identified during a study of blood T cells in healthy people across ages. Using a J-beta primer mix together with a sample-barcoded 5' primer, a second PCR was run for about 6 to 11 cycles. Each cDNA molecule, via a template-switch adaptor with 12 random nucleotides, was tagged. TCRdb independently ran MiXCR on the 5' RACE reads; one entry per CDR3 protein. The repertoire holds hundreds of thousands of distinct CDR3 sequences, with 25% to 30% as singletons. Per sample, extraction of total RNA gave at least 5 micrograms in every case. The CDR3 is 15 residues long. Germline V CDR1 and CDR2: KGHSH, LQKENI. The sample holds a few counts of this clonotype.

The chain uses TRBV18 and TRBJ2-1; 10 nucleotides agree with TRBD1. The J call is in doubt because the DNA end fits TRBJ2-5 better. The sequenced sample was blood. The sequence derives from an older woman in good health. In DNA, the CDR3 is TGTGCCAGCTCACCGCCGGGACAGGGGAAGGAGACCCAGTACTTC. Residues: CASSPPGQGKETQYF.